The T cell receptor (beta chain) described here comes from a study of blood T cell repertoires in COVID-19. Study details: Sources were T cells, B-cell-depleted T cells, or PBMCs; the material itself was cDNA or gDNA.

Per the original methods: Amplification with reference gene primers provided the estimates of nucleated cell counts. Data came from immunoSEQ multiplex PCR; TCRdb stores just in-frame clones and leaves some out. The D gene and trimming were derived from the DNA, and the V and J assignments and clone size from that table. The sample has 150,000 to 200,000 clones, 75% to 90% seen once. This CDR3 spans 15 amino acids. Germline CDR1 reads MNHEY; CDR2 reads SVGAGI. V gave up 7 bases and J gave up 6 bases, with 21 bases separating them. Sequenced material: peripheral blood. The clonotype originates from a woman aged 70-85 years with COVID-19, enrolled during active disease. The chain carries TRBV6-5 and TRBJ2-5; a possible D gene is TRBD1 (6 bases). The CDR3 spells CASTTTAGEYQTQYF. CDR3 nucleotide sequence: TGTGCCAGCACCACCACGGCAGGGGAATATCAGACCCAGTACTTC.